This is a list of T cell receptor beta chains from one sample in a study of OX40 agonist ivuxolimab in advanced cancers. The protocol was immunoSEQ multiplex PCR, while the TCRdb copy is restricted to in-frame clones and leaves out a portion. The table shows more than 70,000 clones, with 81% occurring only once. The sequencing used CD4+ or CD8+ T cells sorted from blood, collected in a trial of the OX40 agonist ivuxolimab. The source is an adult with an advanced solid tumor such as melanoma, head and neck, liver or kidney cancer. Each CDR3 is given without its conserved first and last residue. The D gene is left open where the match is weak.

10	TRBV6-5	NA	TRBJ1-1	ASSSRETEAF
14	TRBV13	NA	TRBJ1-5	ASSLGPRGRNQPQH
12	TRBV5-6	TRBD1	TRBJ1-2	ASSPTGGNYGYT
11	TRBV7-9	NA	TRBJ1-1	ASSLDGGTEAF
12	TRBV6-5	TRBD1	TRBJ1-2	ASSTPTGSNGYT
11	TRBV6-1	NA	TRBJ1-4	ASSEASWEKLF
11	TRBV27	NA	TRBJ1-2	ASSWGPNYGYT
11	TRBV28	TRBD2	TRBJ2-5	ATGTSGRETQY
14	TRBV7-9	TRBD1	TRBJ1-3	ASSPGQGAAGNTIY
11	TRBV7-3	NA	TRBJ1-1	ASSPGRNTEAF
11	TRBV27	TRBD2	TRBJ2-3	ASTPGTSGNQY
13	TRBV7-2	TRBD2	TRBJ2-5	ASSTGTSLQETQY
13	TRBV7-3	NA	TRBJ2-7	ASCPGGGGPYEQY
8	TRBV20-1	NA	TRBJ2-1	SARSNEQF
11	TRBV2	NA	TRBJ2-7	ASSLSMSYEQY
13	TRBV5-1	NA	TRBJ2-7	ASREGSQGSGEQY
11	TRBV15	NA	TRBJ1-2	ATSRDRNYGYT
13	TRBV9	NA	TRBJ2-3	ASSTNQGLSDTQY
13	TRBV9	NA	TRBJ1-1	ASSPRVGYNTEAF
13	TRBV5-4	TRBD1	TRBJ2-5	ASTRGGAAQETQY
10	TRBV9	TRBD2	TRBJ2-4	ASSSSGNIQY
11	TRBV19	NA	TRBJ2-3	ASSGRSQDTQY
13	TRBV11-2	NA	TRBJ2-7	ASSSLRQEEREQY
16	TRBV5-5	TRBD2	TRBJ2-3	ASSLRLAGGTSTDTQY
11	TRBV19	TRBD1	TRBJ1-1	ATGTGGNTEAF
11	TRBV5-8	NA	TRBJ2-1	ASSFDRGGEQF
12	TRBV18	TRBD1	TRBJ2-7	ASSPGTGSYEQY
13	TRBV18	NA	TRBJ2-3	ASSPRTLSTDTQY
13	TRBV9	TRBD2	TRBJ2-1	ASSMNFGLVDEQF